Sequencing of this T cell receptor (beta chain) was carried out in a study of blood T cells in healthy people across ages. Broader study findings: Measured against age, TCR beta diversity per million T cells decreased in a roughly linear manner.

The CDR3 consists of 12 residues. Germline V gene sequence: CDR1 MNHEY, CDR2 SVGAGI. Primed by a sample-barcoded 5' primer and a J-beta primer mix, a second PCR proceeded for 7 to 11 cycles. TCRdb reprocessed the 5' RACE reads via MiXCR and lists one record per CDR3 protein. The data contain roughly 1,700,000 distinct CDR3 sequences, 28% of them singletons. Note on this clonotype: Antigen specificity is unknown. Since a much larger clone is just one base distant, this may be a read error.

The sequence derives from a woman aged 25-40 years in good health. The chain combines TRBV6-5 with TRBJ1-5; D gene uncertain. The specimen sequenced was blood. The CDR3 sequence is CVSSPLGQPQHF. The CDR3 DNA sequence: TGTGTCAGCAGTCCCCTCGGGCAGCCCCAGCATTTT.